Within the sample, the clone carrying this T cell receptor (beta chain) is large (0.1 to 1%). Trimming took 8 bases from V and 2 from J; bases not matched to a gene: 5. CDR3 length equals 13 residues. The TRBV12-4/TRBJ1-2 clonotypes were amplified using barcode primers with ligated adaptors. MiXCR, applied by TCRdb to the multiplex PCR reads, yields one record per CDR3 protein. Of 450 or so distinct CDR3 sequences in the sample, 20% to 25% were seen once. CD4+CD45RO+CD25- cells were isolated as memory CD4+ T cells. Sequencing was performed on memory CD4+ T cells sorted from blood. The subset was: memory CD4+ T cells, CD4+CD45RO+CD25-. The sequence was obtained from a female donor with breast cancer. The chain combines TRBV12-3 or TRBV12-4 with TRBJ1-2, with TRBD1 identical over 7 bases. This chain's CDR3 is CASGKGQNYGYTF. CDR3 nucleotides: TGTGCCAGCGGAAAGGGACAGAACTATGGCTACACCTTC.